The 31 T cell receptor beta chains below were found in one sample sequenced in a study of Graves' ophthalmopathy and Graves' hyperthyroidism. Scientists amplified the TCR beta CDR3 regions from RNA transcripts. In the first round, RT-PCR was carried out with HTBI primers, and a multiplex PCR formed the second round. Each CDR3 protein is one row after TCRdb ran MiXCR on the multiplex PCR reads. The sample yields around 170,000 distinct CDR3 sequences, roughly two fifths seen once. Sequences were obtained from peripheral blood. The origin of the receptors is a woman aged 40 to 55 with Graves' ophthalmopathy.

DNA of the CDR3: TGTGCCAGCAGTTTGGGGGGGGACAGAAATCAGCCCCAGCATTTT. Its protein is CASSLGGDRNQPQHF. The gene calls are TRBV28 and TRBJ1-5, with TRBD1 matching over 7 bases. The V gene's germline CDR1 is MDHEN and CDR2 SYDVKM. This CDR3 contains 15 residues. V lost 3 bases, J lost 4 bases, and 6 bases stayed unmatched.

At least ten counts were recorded for this clonotype. V and J are TRBV7-8 and TRBJ2-7; D might be TRBD2 (5 bases). The germline gives CDR1 SGHVS, CDR2 FQNEAQ. Trimming removed 3 bases from V and 4 bases from J, with 19 bases in between. The CDR3 spans 16 residues. In DNA, the CDR3 is TGTGCCAGCAGCTTGGAGCTAAGCGGAAGGGTATACGAGCAGTACTTC. Residues: CASSLELSGRVYEQYF.

There are many counts of this clonotype. The chain carries TRBV7-2 and TRBJ2-4; D possibly corresponds to TRBD1 (6 bases). The length of the CDR3 is 14 residues. The germline V gene encodes CDR1 SGHTA and CDR2 FQGNSA. Trimming removed 5 bases from V and 2 bases from J, with 10 bases in between. CDR3 in DNA: TGTGCCAGCAGCCAGGGGAGTCCCAAAAACATTCAGTACTTC. It specifies CASSQGSPKNIQYF. Complete variable domain (other parts from reference TRBV7-2 and TRBJ2-4): GAGVSQSPSNKVTEKGKDVELRCDPISGHTALYWYRQSLGQGLEFLIYFQGNSAPDKSGLPSDRFSAERTGGSVSTLTIQRTQQEDSAVYLCASSQGSPKNIQYFGAGTRLSVL.

This clonotype has at least ten counts. This chain joins TRBV7-2 and TRBJ2-5; the match to TRBD2 covers 7 bases. Trimming removed 5 bases from V and 4 bases from J; junction bases left unmatched: 13. The CDR3 covers 16 residues. Germline CDR1 is SGHTA and CDR2 is FQGNSA. The CDR3 DNA is TGTGCCAGCAGCCCCTCCGGGGGGTATCTGGCAGAGACCCAGTACTTC. Translation: CASSPSGGYLAETQYF.

This clonotype was counted many times. J is TRBJ1-1 and V is TRBV15; perhaps TRBD1 as D (5 bases). Germline V gives CDR1 LNHNV, CDR2 YYDKDF (reference sequence). The CDR3 runs 17 residues. V gave up 0 bases and J gave up 1 base, with 15 bases separating them. CDR3: CATSREGRGTANTEAFF. The CDR3 nucleotides read TGTGCCACCAGCAGAGAGGGGCGCGGAACGGCGAACACTGAAGCTTTCTTT. The variable domain in full, with the rest retrieved from reference TRBV15 and TRBJ1-1, is DAMVIQNPRYQVTQFGKPVTLSCSQTLNHNVMYWYQQKSSQAPKLLFHYYDKDFNNEADTPDNFQSRRPNTSFCFLDIRSPGLGDTAMYLCATSREGRGTANTEAFFGQGTRLTVV.

The sample holds many counts of this clonotype. Possible read error: a much larger clone is one base away. The gene calls are TRBV12-3 or TRBV12-4 and TRBJ2-2; D unclear. Trimming pared 2 bases from V and 0 bases from J, leaving 10 bases between. The length of the CDR3 is 16 residues. CDR3 DNA sequence: TGTGCCAGCAGTTTATGGCATACCGCGAACACCGGGGAGCTGTTTTTT. Residues: CASSLWHTANTGELFF.

The rearrangement links TRBV27 to TRBJ2-7; TRBD2 aligns across 7 bases. CDR1 and CDR2 (germline): MNHEY, SMNVEV (reference sequence). V shed 4 bases and J 3 bases; nucleotides not matched to a gene: 3. The length of the CDR3 is 13 residues. The CDR3 is CASSSRTSYEQYF. The CDR3 DNA follows: TGTGCCAGCAGTTCTCGGACTAGCTACGAGCAGTACTTC.

This clonotype was observed many times. The CDR3, as DNA: TGTGCCAGCAACAAGGACAGCCGCGAAGCTTTCTTT. It is translated as CASNKDSREAFF. The chain is built from TRBV6-2 or TRBV6-3 and TRBJ1-1; weak D call: TRBD1 (6 bases). The V end lost 7 bases, the J end lost 8 bases, and 14 bases lay between the germline ends. CDR3 length equals 12 residues. Germline V gene lookup returns CDR1 MNHEY and CDR2 SVGEGT.

This clonotype was detected ten times or more. This rearrangement joins TRBV20-1 to TRBJ2-7, with TRBD1 matching 9 bases. The CDR3 runs 14 residues. Germline V CDR1 and CDR2: DFQATT, SNEGSKA (reference sequence). After removal of 1 base from V and 5 bases from J, the junction contained 6 bases not matched to a gene. The CDR3 coding sequence is TGCAGTGCTAGAGCCTACAGGGGGCAGGACGAGCAGTACTTC. Its translation: CSARAYRGQDEQYF.

This clonotype was picked up many times. The chain joins TRBV5-1 to TRBJ2-7; 11 positions agree with TRBD1. From germline, CDR1 is SGHRS and CDR2 YFSETQ. This CDR3 comprises 16 residues. The V gene end was trimmed by 4 bases and the J gene end by 3 bases; junction bases not matched to a gene: 9. The CDR3 region is CASSPGRGQGDYEQYF. The CDR3, as DNA: TGCGCCAGCAGCCCCGGTAGGGGACAGGGGGACTACGAGCAGTACTTC.

The CDR3 spells CATSKRGGNTEAFF. The CDR3 nucleotides read TGTGCCACCAGCAAGAGGGGGGGGAACACTGAAGCTTTCTTT. V is TRBV15 and J is TRBJ1-1; D may be TRBD1 (6 bases). The ends were cut back, 4 bases at V and 1 base at J, with 10 bases in the middle. Germline V CDR1 and CDR2: LNHNV, YYDKDF (reference sequence). The CDR3 covers 14 residues.

V and J are TRBV11-2 and TRBJ2-7, with D perhaps matching TRBD2 (6 bases). The CDR3 consists of 13 residues. Trimming shortened V by 3 bases and J by 4 bases, and 10 bases separated the two germline ends. The germline V gene encodes CDR1 SGHAT and CDR2 FQNNGV. The CDR3, as DNA: TGTGCCAGCAGCTTTCCAGCGGGTTACGAGCAGTACTTC. It is translated as CASSFPAGYEQYF.

There are a few counts of this clonotype. The gene calls are TRBV2 and TRBJ2-5; possible D gene TRBD1, 6 bases. The CDR3 covers 15 residues. The germline V gene has CDR1 SNHLY and CDR2 FYNNEI. The V end was cut by 2 bases, the J end by 0 bases, with 10 bases between. The CDR3 nucleotides read TGTGCCAGCAGTGAAAATGCAGGGGACCAAGAGACCCAGTACTTC. Translation: CASSENAGDQETQYF.

This clonotype occurred many times. The V gene is TRBV7-9, the J gene TRBJ1-2, with TRBD1 identical over 8 bases. CDR1 is SEHNR, CDR2 FQNEAQ, per germline (reference sequence). With V trimmed by 2 bases and J by 5 bases, 7 bases remained unmatched. This CDR3 is built from 15 residues. The CDR3 nucleotides read TGTGCCAGCAGCTTATCGACAGGGGAGTTGTATGGCTACACCTTC. Protein sequence: CASSLSTGELYGYTF.

This chain connects TRBV19 to TRBJ2-7; 10 nucleotides match TRBD2. This CDR3 region has 15 residues. V shed 6 bases and J 5 bases; nucleotides not matched to a gene: 10. Germline V gene data show CDR1 as LNHDA and CDR2 as SQIVND (reference sequence). This CDR3 reads CASRTNSGRINEQYF. The CDR3 DNA reads TGTGCCAGTAGAACAAATAGCGGGAGGATCAACGAGCAGTACTTC.

The V and J genes are TRBV12-3 or TRBV12-4 and TRBJ1-1; tentatively, D is TRBD1 (6 bases). V gave up 5 bases and J gave up 4 bases, with 11 bases separating them. The CDR3 has 13 residues. The CDR3, as DNA: TGTGCCAGCAGTCCTAGGGGGGCCACTGAAGCTTTCTTT. Residues: CASSPRGATEAFF.

This clonotype showed up many times. V and J are TRBV7-3 and TRBJ2-5; TRBD2 agrees at 10 bases. The V segment lost 5 bases and the J segment 5 bases; nucleotides outside the gene matches: 5. CDR3 length: 14 amino acids. The germline V gene has CDR1 SGHTA and CDR2 FQGTGA. The CDR3 is CASSLKAGGETQYF. Here the CDR3 DNA reads TGTGCCAGCAGCCTTAAAGCGGGGGGGGAGACCCAGTACTTC. Complete variable domain (other parts from reference TRBV7-3 and TRBJ2-5): GAGVSQTPSNKVTEKGKYVELRCDPISGHTALYWYRQSLGQGPEFLIYFQGTGAADDSGLPNDRFFAVRPEGSVSTLKIQRTERGDSAVYLCASSLKAGGETQYFGPGTRLLVL.

This clonotype was seen at least ten times. The CDR3 DNA reads TGCAGTGCTAGACTAACGGACACCCTCTATGGCTACACCTTC. Translation: CSARLTDTLYGYTF. V is TRBV20-1 and J is TRBJ1-2; D is possibly TRBD1 (5 bases). Germline CDR1 is DFQATT and CDR2 is SNEGSKA (reference sequence). There are 14 residues in the CDR3. V was trimmed by 2 bases and J by 4 bases, leaving 14 bases between them.

This clonotype appeared many times. J is TRBJ2-7 and V is TRBV7-2; 10 nucleotides align to TRBD2. CDR3 length: 15 amino acids. Losses at the gene ends were 4 bases for V and 2 bases for J; bases not matched to a gene: 5. Germline V gives CDR1 SGHTA, CDR2 FQGNSA. The CDR3 nucleotides read TGTGCCAGCAGCTCCACTAGCGGGACAACCTACGAGCAGTACTTC. The encoded protein is CASSSTSGTTYEQYF.

This chain links TRBV9 with TRBJ1-1; D is unclear. Germline lookup yields CDR1 SGDLS and CDR2 YYNGEE. With 0 bases removed from V and 2 bases from J, the gap between germline ends came to 8 bases. The CDR3 runs 14 residues. Here the CDR3 reads CASSVEQLNTEAFF. Written as DNA, the CDR3 is TGTGCCAGCAGCGTAGAACAGCTTAACACTGAAGCTTTCTTT. Looking up the rest from reference TRBV9 and TRBJ1-1 gives the full variable domain: DSGVTQTPKHLITATGQRVTLRCSPRSGDLSVYWYQQSLDQGLQFLIQYYNGEERAKGNILERFSAQQFPDLHSELNLSSLELGDSALYFCASSVEQLNTEAFFGQGTRLTVV.

The V call is TRBV6-4, the J call TRBJ2-2; tentative D call: TRBD2 (6 bases). Germline CDR1 is MRHNA and CDR2 is SNTAGT. The CDR3 has 14 amino acids. The V gene lost 6 bases and the J gene lost 0 bases, with 8 bases spanning the gap. The CDR3 sequence is CASRRLANTGELFF. The CDR3, as DNA: TGTGCCAGCAGAAGACTAGCGAACACCGGGGAGCTGTTTTTT.

A single count supports this clonotype. This chain links TRBV6-2 or TRBV6-3 with TRBJ1-6; D is perhaps TRBD1 (5 bases). V shed 7 bases and J shed 9 bases, with 22 bases lying between them. The CDR3 totals 16 residues. Germline V CDR1 and CDR2: MNHEY, SVGEGT. CDR3 coding DNA: TGTGCCAGCAACGACCCATCAACGGGGGGTAGTTCACCCCTCCACTTT. Translating gives CASNDPSTGGSSPLHF.

In its sample, this clonotype was seen once. The genes are TRBV7-8 and TRBJ1-1; D unclear. CDR1 SGHVS and CDR2 FQNEAQ come from the germline V gene. Trimming removed 2 bases at V and 4 bases at J, with 8 bases between. The CDR3 totals 13 residues. In nucleotides, the CDR3 is TGTGCCAGCAGCTTAAGGCAAGGCACTGAAGCTTTCTTT. This translates into CASSLRQGTEAFF.

This clonotype was observed many times. DNA for the CDR3: TGCGCCAGCAGCTTGGTAGCGGGGGACTACAATGAGCAGTTCTTC. Protein product: CASSLVAGDYNEQFF. The chain joins TRBV5-1 to TRBJ2-1, with TRBD2 identical over 9 bases. The length of the CDR3 is 15 residues. Trimming cost V 0 bases and J 3 bases; bases outside gene matches: 1. Germline lookup yields CDR1 SGHRS and CDR2 YFSETQ.

This clonotype was seen at least ten times. The chain has TRBV5-1 and TRBJ2-7; D might be TRBD2 (6 bases). The CDR3 loop spans 14 amino acids. From germline, CDR1 is SGHRS and CDR2 YFSETQ. Trimming pared 0 bases from V and 2 bases from J, leaving 9 bases between. CDR3 nucleotides: TGCGCCAGCAGCTTGGCGGACTATCCCTACGAGCAGTACTTC. Residues: CASSLADYPYEQYF.

The chain has TRBV12-3 or TRBV12-4 and TRBJ2-3; 9 positions agree with TRBD1. Trimming cost V 7 bases and J 3 bases; bases outside gene matches: 8. The CDR3 runs to 15 residues. CDR3 DNA: TGTGCCAGCAATCCGGGACAGGGATGGACAGATACGCAGTATTTT. It encodes CASNPGQGWTDTQYF.

This clonotype appeared many times. The V and J genes are TRBV12-3 or TRBV12-4 and TRBJ1-3; TRBD1 agrees at 7 bases. The CDR3 extends over 17 amino acids. V gave up 5 bases and J gave up 2 bases; unmatched junction bases: 12. The CDR3 DNA reads as TGTGCCAGCAGTCCGCGACCTAGGGGGCTGACTGGAAACACCATATATTTT. Translated: CASSPRPRGLTGNTIYF.

The V gene is TRBV7-2, the J gene TRBJ2-7, with D possibly TRBD2 on 5 matching bases. There are 13 residues in the CDR3. Germline V gene sequence: CDR1 SGHTA, CDR2 FQGNSA. With 5 bases removed from V and 6 bases from J, the gap between germline ends came to 14 bases. The CDR3 nucleotides are TGTGCCAGCAGCCCCGAGAGGGTCGGCGAGCAGTACTTC. Protein product: CASSPERVGEQYF.

This clonotype was detected ten times or more. The V call is TRBV3-1, the J call TRBJ2-2, with D unclear. The CDR3 contains 16 residues. The V end lost 0 bases, the J end lost 6 bases, and 14 bases lay between the germline ends. CDR1 is LGHDT and CDR2 is YNNKEL in the germline V gene (reference sequence). The CDR3 protein is CASSQDGVGMAGELFF. The CDR3 DNA follows: TGTGCCAGCAGCCAAGATGGCGTAGGGATGGCCGGGGAGCTGTTTTTT.

The gene calls are TRBV12-5 and TRBJ1-1, with D uncertain. V was trimmed by 4 bases and J by 1 base, leaving 7 bases between them. This CDR3 has 13 residues. The germline CDR1 and CDR2 sequences are LGHNT and FRNRAP. The CDR3 protein is CASGSAPNTEAFF. Written as DNA, the CDR3 is TGTGCTAGTGGTTCCGCCCCGAACACTGAAGCTTTCTTT.

The J gene is TRBJ1-5, the V gene TRBV7-8; TRBD1 matches at 8 bases. Germline V gene sequence: CDR1 SGHVS, CDR2 FQNEAQ. The V and J ends lost 3 bases and 2 bases, in that order; junction bases with no gene match: 6. This CDR3 is 16 amino acids long. The CDR3 DNA reads as TGTGCCAGCAGCTTGTATCAGGGGGCGGGCAATCAGCCCCAGCATTTT. Translating gives CASSLYQGAGNQPQHF.